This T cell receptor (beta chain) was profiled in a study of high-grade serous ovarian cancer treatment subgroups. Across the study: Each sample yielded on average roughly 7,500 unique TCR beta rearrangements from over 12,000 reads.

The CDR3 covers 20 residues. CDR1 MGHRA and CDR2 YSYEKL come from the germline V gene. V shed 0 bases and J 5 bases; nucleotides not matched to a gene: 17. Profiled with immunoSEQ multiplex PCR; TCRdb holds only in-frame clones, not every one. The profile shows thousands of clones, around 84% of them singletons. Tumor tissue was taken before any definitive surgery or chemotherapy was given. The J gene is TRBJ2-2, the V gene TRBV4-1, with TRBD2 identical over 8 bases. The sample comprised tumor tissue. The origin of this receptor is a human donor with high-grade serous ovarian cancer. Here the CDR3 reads CASSQEGREGLISRTGELFF. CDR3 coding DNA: TGCGCCAGCAGCCAAGAAGGCCGGGAGGGCCTCATTTCCCGTACCGGGGAGCTGTTTTTT.